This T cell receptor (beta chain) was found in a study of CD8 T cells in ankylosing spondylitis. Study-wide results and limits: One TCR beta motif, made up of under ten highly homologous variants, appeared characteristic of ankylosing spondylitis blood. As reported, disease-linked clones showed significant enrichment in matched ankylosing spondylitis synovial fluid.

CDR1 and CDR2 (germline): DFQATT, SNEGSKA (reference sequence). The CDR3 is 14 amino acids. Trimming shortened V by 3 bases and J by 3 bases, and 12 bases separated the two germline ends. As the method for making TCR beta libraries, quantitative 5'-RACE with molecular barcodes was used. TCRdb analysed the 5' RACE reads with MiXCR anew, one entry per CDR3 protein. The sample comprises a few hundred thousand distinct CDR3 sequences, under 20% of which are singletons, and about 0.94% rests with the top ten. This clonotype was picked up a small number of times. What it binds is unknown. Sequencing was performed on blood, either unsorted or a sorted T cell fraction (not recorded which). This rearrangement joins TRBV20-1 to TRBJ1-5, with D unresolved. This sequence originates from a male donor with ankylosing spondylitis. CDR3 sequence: CSASRAGPNQPQHF. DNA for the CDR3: TGCAGTGCTAGCAGAGCGGGCCCCAATCAGCCCCAGCATTTT.